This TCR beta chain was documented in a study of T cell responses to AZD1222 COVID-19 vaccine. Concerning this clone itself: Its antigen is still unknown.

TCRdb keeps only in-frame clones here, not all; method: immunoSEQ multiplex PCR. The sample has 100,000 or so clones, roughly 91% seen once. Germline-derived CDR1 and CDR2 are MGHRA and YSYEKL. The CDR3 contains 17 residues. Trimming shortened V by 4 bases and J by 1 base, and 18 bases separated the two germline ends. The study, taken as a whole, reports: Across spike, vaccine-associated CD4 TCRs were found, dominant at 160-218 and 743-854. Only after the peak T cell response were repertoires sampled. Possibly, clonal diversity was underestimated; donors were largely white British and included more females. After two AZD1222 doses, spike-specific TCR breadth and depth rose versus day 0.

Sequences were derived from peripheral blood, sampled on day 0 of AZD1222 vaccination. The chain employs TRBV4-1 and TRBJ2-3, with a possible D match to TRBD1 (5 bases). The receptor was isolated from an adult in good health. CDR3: CASSRSTGKPGTDTQYF. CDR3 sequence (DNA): TGCGCCAGCAGCCGTTCAACAGGCAAGCCTGGCACAGATACGCAGTATTTT.